The 9 T cell receptor beta chains below were found in one sample sequenced in a study of blood T cell repertoires in COVID-19 (dated by TCRdb to the early 2020s). Receptor amplification or capture employed the immunoSEQ multiplex PCR assay. What TCRdb holds here is the immuneACCESS table cut down to in-frame rearrangements. Part of the clones is not present; checked against another copy, under half of the missing clones reflect an unresolved V gene, and the others are unexplained. The sample table holds over 25,000 clones, of which roughly 85% were seen once. About 8.6% of the sample is held by the ten biggest clonotypes. The sample taken for sequencing was peripheral blood. The receptors here all came from a man aged 80 or over with active COVID-19.

J is TRBJ2-7 and V is TRBV11-2, with 8 bases that match TRBD2. The CDR3 is 16 amino acids. Germline CDR1 is SGHAT and CDR2 is FQNNGV. Trimming removed 4 bases from V and 2 bases from J; junction bases left unmatched: 10. The CDR3 sequence: CASSWPLRGETYEQYF. In DNA, the CDR3 is TGTGCCAGCAGCTGGCCTTTGCGGGGGGAGACCTACGAGCAGTACTTC.

V is TRBV21-1 and J is TRBJ2-7; the D call TRBD1 from the table was never checked on the DNA. TRBV21-1 is a pseudogene segment. CDR3 size: 15 residues. The CDR3 region is CASSKEQGIYYEQYF. The CDR3, as DNA: TGTGCCAGCAGCAAAGAACAGGGGATTTACTACGAGCAGTACTTC.

This rearrangement joins TRBV5-5 to TRBJ2-6, with D possibly being TRBD2 (5 bases). Trimming stripped 7 bases from V and 3 bases from J, with 8 bases between. The CDR3 consists of 13 residues. Germline CDR1 SGHKS, CDR2 YYEKEE (reference sequence). This CDR3 is CASEGYGANVLTF. CDR3 coding DNA: TGTGCCAGCGAGGGTTATGGGGCCAACGTCCTGACTTTC.

The chain couples TRBV12-3 or TRBV12-4 to TRBJ1-2; 8 bases match TRBD1. There are 13 residues in the CDR3. Trimming took 3 bases from V and 8 from J; bases not matched to a gene: 5. In nucleotides, the CDR3 is TGTGCCAGCAGTTTCGGGGACAGGCAAGGCTACACCTTC. Translating it yields CASSFGDRQGYTF.

The gene calls are TRBV4-1 and TRBJ2-1; possibly TRBD2 for D (5 bases). The CDR3 loop spans 16 amino acids. V was pared by 0 bases and J by 9 bases, with 18 bases between. CDR1 and CDR2 from the germline V gene are MGHRA and YSYEKL. The CDR3 DNA sequence: TGCGCCAGCAGCCAAGAGGCTAGCTTAAGAGTAGTTGAGCAGTTCTTC. Translated, it gives CASSQEASLRVVEQFF.

J is TRBJ2-7 and V is TRBV19; 7 bases fit TRBD2. The J segment lost 2 bases and the V segment lost 5 bases, leaving 3 bases of the junction unmatched. The CDR3 is 13 residues long. Germline V CDR1 and CDR2: LNHDA, SQIVND (reference sequence). The chain's CDR3 is CASSGRGAYEQYF. CDR3 bases: TGTGCCAGTAGTGGCCGGGGGGCCTACGAGCAGTACTTC.

The J gene is TRBJ1-2, the V gene TRBV2; D is possibly TRBD1 (5 bases). V lost 7 bases and J lost 3, with 18 bases in between. The CDR3 runs to 15 residues. Germline V gene data show CDR1 as SNHLY and CDR2 as FYNNEI. The CDR3 spells CASTRSGSVDYGYTF. CDR3 bases: TGTGCCAGCACGCGATCAGGGTCAGTCGACTATGGCTACACCTTC.

The chain links TRBV7-9 to TRBJ1-1; D may be TRBD1 (5 bases). CDR1 and CDR2 from the germline V gene are SEHNR and FQNEAQ (reference sequence). The V end lost 7 bases, the J end lost 1 base, and 16 bases lay between the germline ends. The CDR3 spans 15 residues. As DNA, the CDR3 is TGTGCCAGCAAGTTAGGTTCAGGGCCGAACACTGAAGCTTTCTTT. Protein product: CASKLGSGPNTEAFF.

The gene calls are TRBV28 and TRBJ2-5, with 9 nucleotides matching TRBD2. The germline CDR1 and CDR2 sequences are MDHEN and SYDVKM. Losses at the gene ends were 6 bases for V and 5 bases for J; bases not matched to a gene: 7. The CDR3 loop spans 14 amino acids. CDR3 loop: CASRFGLASETQYF. The CDR3 DNA reads as TGTGCCAGCAGATTCGGACTAGCGAGTGAGACCCAGTACTTC.